Each of the 15 T cell receptor beta chains below was sequenced from the same sample in a study of blood T cell repertoires in COVID-19. Some clones are missing from TCRdb's copy, which holds only in-frame ones; the method was immunoSEQ multiplex PCR. The sample holds about 160,000 clones, more than 75% seen once. The sample consisted of peripheral blood. The origin of the receptors is a man aged 65 to 85 with acute or convalescent COVID-19.

V is TRBV20-1 and J is TRBJ2-1; no clear D. CDR3 length equals 11 residues. The germline V gene has CDR1 DFQATT and CDR2 SNEGSKA (reference sequence). CDR3 DNA sequence: TGCAGCTCGTATCTAGTCAGTGAGCAGTTCTTC. Encoded protein: CSSYLVSEQFF.

The V and J genes are TRBV30 and TRBJ1-5, with TRBD1 identical over 7 bases. CDR1 is GTSNPN and CDR2 is SVGIG in the germline V gene (reference sequence). This CDR3 is built from 14 residues. V was clipped by 3 bases and J by 4 bases; unmatched bases: 6. Written as DNA, the CDR3 is TGTGCCTGGAGCGGGACAGCCACTAATCAGCCCCAGCATTTT. This encodes CAWSGTATNQPQHF.

V gene TRBV7-3 combines with J gene TRBJ2-1, with 9 bases aligning to TRBD2. Germline V gives CDR1 SGHTA, CDR2 FQGTGA. The CDR3 extends over 18 amino acids. V lost 2 bases, J lost 6 bases, and 14 bases stayed unmatched. The DNA of the CDR3 is TGTGCCAGCAGCTTAGGGGTCGCTAGCGGGGCAAGAATCAATGAGCAGTTCTTC. This gives the protein CASSLGVASGARINEQFF.

The rearrangement links TRBV29-1 to TRBJ2-4; D unclear. Germline V CDR1 and CDR2: SQVTM, ANQGSEA. The V end was cut by 5 bases, the J end by 0 bases, with 23 bases between. CDR3 length equals 18 residues. The CDR3 sequence is CSVPRKTPRNLAKNIQYF. The CDR3 DNA reads as TGCAGCGTTCCCCGGAAGACTCCACGTAATTTAGCCAAAAACATTCAGTACTTC.

V is TRBV13 and J is TRBJ2-1; 8 bases line up with TRBD2. Germline V gives CDR1 PRHDT, CDR2 FYEKMQ (reference sequence). The V segment lost 5 bases and the J segment 7 bases; nucleotides outside the gene matches: 13. The CDR3 runs to 16 residues. This CDR3 is CASSPGSQRGINEQFF. CDR3 sequence (DNA): TGTGCCAGCAGCCCTGGGTCCCAGCGGGGGATAAATGAGCAGTTCTTC.

The chain employs TRBV19 and TRBJ1-2, with D maybe TRBD1 (5 bases). The ends were cut back, 10 bases at V and 3 bases at J, with 27 bases in the middle. Germline CDR1 reads LNHDA; CDR2 reads SQIVND (reference sequence). The length of the CDR3 is 17 residues. This CDR3 reads CATAAQSGQGRDYGYTF. The CDR3 nucleotides are TGTGCCACTGCCGCGCAGTCAGGGCAGGGTCGGGACTATGGCTACACCTTC. The full variable domain, completed using reference TRBV19 and TRBJ1-2, is DGGITQSPKYLFRKEGQNVTLSCEQNLNHDAMYWYRQDPGQGLRLIYYSQIVNDFQKGDIAEGYSVSREKKESFPLTVTSAQKNPTAFYLCATAAQSGQGRDYGYTFGSGTRLTVV.

The rearrangement joins TRBV7-7 to TRBJ2-3; 10 bases fit TRBD1. CDR1 is SSHAT and CDR2 is FNYEAQ in the germline V gene (reference sequence). The CDR3 is 15 amino acids. This CDR3 reads CASSAGTGATDTQYF. The CDR3 region has the DNA TGTGCTAGCTCCGCCGGGACAGGGGCCACAGATACGCAGTATTTT.

This sequence joins TRBV20-1 and TRBJ2-1; D perhaps matches TRBD2 (5 bases). The V and J ends lost 6 bases and 7 bases respectively, with 7 bases between them. The CDR3 consists of 10 residues. The germline V gene encodes CDR1 DFQATT and CDR2 SNEGSKA (reference sequence). The CDR3 region is CSAKRNEQFF. CDR3 DNA: TGCAGTGCCAAGCGGAATGAGCAGTTCTTC.

This clone occurred a few times. The CDR3 reads CASSARGHSYEQYF. CDR3 bases: TGTGCCAGCAGTGCCAGGGGGCATTCCTACGAGCAGTACTTC. This chain joins TRBV2 and TRBJ2-7; 8 nucleotides line up with TRBD1. The V gene end was trimmed by 4 bases and the J gene end by 1 base; junction bases not matched to a gene: 3. CDR1 is SNHLY and CDR2 is FYNNEI in the germline V gene. This CDR3 contains 14 residues.

V usage is TRBV28 and J usage is TRBJ1-4; no firm D call. Per the germline V gene, CDR1 is MDHEN and CDR2 is SYDVKM. There are 17 residues in the CDR3. V shed 3 bases and J shed 0 bases, with 14 bases lying between them. The CDR3 sequence is CASSFGFSGATNEKLFF. CDR3 nucleotides: TGTGCCAGCAGTTTCGGTTTTTCCGGTGCAACTAATGAAAAACTGTTTTTT.

The chain recombines TRBV5-5 with TRBJ2-5, with a tentative D call TRBD1 (6 bases). The CDR3 sequence is 13 residues long. Germline V gives CDR1 SGHKS, CDR2 YYEKEE (reference sequence). V dropped 5 bases and J dropped 1 base, with 9 bases sitting between them. The CDR3 protein is CASSRTVQETQYF. The CDR3 DNA is TGTGCCAGCAGTCGGACAGTCCAAGAGACCCAGTACTTC.

This rearrangement joins TRBV3-1 (or the pseudogene TRBV3-2) to TRBJ2-7; 7 nucleotides line up with TRBD2. This CDR3 comprises 14 residues. V trimming: 4 bases; J trimming: 2 bases; junction bases outside the gene matches: 5. Looked up from germline, CDR1 is LGHDT and CDR2 is YNNKEL (reference sequence). The CDR3 bases are TGTGCCAGCAGCCCGGCGGGAGACACCTACGAGCAGTACTTC. Protein sequence: CASSPAGDTYEQYF.

The chain has TRBV19 and TRBJ1-2, with D perhaps TRBD1 (6 bases). The germline gives CDR1 LNHDA, CDR2 SQIVND (reference sequence). V was shortened by 6 bases and J by 5 bases, with 19 bases between the two germline ends. The CDR3 is made up of 15 amino acids. The chain's CDR3 is CASSQGFTGLYGYTF. CDR3 sequence (DNA): TGTGCCAGTAGCCAAGGATTCACAGGGTTATATGGCTACACCTTC.

The V gene is TRBV6-5, the J gene TRBJ2-7, with D perhaps TRBD2 (6 bases). The CDR3 loop spans 16 amino acids. V lost 2 bases, J lost 2 bases, and 16 bases lay in between. CDR1 is MNHEY, CDR2 SVGAGI, per germline. CDR3 sequence: CASSYARGSIPYEQYF. In DNA, the CDR3 is TGTGCCAGCAGTTACGCTCGGGGGTCGATCCCCTACGAGCAGTACTTC.

V usage is TRBV2 and J usage is TRBJ1-1; 10 bases match TRBD1. The CDR3 has 14 residues. Germline V gives CDR1 SNHLY, CDR2 FYNNEI. The V segment lost 7 bases and the J segment 5 bases; nucleotides outside the gene matches: 7. CDR3 sequence: CASKRGQGRTEAFF. The CDR3 DNA is TGTGCCAGCAAGAGGGGACAGGGGAGGACTGAAGCTTTCTTT.